This TCR beta chain was captured in a study of blood T cells in healthy people across ages. This clonotype was seen only a few times. Together with a sample-barcoded 5' primer, a J-beta primer mix was included in a second PCR lasting about 6 to 12 cycles. TCRdb fed the 5' RACE reads into MiXCR, producing one record per CDR3 protein. Among approximately 780,000 distinct CDR3 sequences listed, about a quarter were seen once. The data were also submitted as part of a second study, on T cells of mothers and their children. That paper states: Donation was provided by three healthy Caucasian mothers along with their six children. Once extracted, all RNA went into cDNA synthesis at 1.5 ug per 15 ul. Each child gave 2.9 million or so TCR beta CDR3 reads (each mother, over 9 million).

Material for sequencing was blood. The receptor was derived from a boy aged 5-17 years in good health.

Here the CDR3 DNA reads TGTGCCAGCAGCTTAATGGGCTTCCTCACAGGGACTCGGGAGACCCAGTACTTC. Its protein is CASSLMGFLTGTRETQYF. The rearrangement links TRBV7-3 to TRBJ2-5; either TRBD1 or TRBD2 may supply D (6 bases each). This CDR3 spans 18 amino acids. Trimming left V 1 base short and J 5 bases short, with 23 bases between. Germline V gives CDR1 SGHTA, CDR2 FQGTGA. The complete variable domain, with remaining parts taken from reference TRBV7-3 and TRBJ2-5, reads GAGVSQTPSNKVTEKGKYVELRCDPISGHTALYWYRQSLGQGPEFLIYFQGTGAADDSGLPNDRFFAVRPEGSVSTLKIQRTERGDSAVYLCASSLMGFLTGTRETQYFGPGTRLLVL.